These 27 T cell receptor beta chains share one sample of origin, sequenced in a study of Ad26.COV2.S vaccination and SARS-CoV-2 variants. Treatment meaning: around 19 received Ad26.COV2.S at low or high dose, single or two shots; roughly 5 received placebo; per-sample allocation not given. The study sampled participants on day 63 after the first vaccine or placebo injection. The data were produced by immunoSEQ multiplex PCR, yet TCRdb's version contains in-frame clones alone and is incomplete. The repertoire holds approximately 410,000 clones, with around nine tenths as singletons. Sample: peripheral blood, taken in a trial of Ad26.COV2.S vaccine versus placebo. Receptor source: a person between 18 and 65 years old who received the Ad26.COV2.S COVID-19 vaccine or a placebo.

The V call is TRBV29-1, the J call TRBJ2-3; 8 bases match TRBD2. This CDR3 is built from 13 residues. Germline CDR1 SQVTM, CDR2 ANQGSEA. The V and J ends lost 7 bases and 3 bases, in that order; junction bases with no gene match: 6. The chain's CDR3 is CSAPGGATDTQYF. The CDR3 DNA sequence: TGCAGCGCCCCCGGGGGGGCGACAGATACGCAGTATTTT.

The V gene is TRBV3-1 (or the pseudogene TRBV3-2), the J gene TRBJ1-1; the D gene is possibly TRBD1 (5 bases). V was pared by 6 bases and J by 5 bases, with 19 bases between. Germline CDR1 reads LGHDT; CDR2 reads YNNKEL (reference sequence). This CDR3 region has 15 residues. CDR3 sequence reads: CASSPLGQGRTEAFF. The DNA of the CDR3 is TGTGCCAGCAGTCCCCTGGGGCAGGGTCGAACTGAAGCTTTCTTT.

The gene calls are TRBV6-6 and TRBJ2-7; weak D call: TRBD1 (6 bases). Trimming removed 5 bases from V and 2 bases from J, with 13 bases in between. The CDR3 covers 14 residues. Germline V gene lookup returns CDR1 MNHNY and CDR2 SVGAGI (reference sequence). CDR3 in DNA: TGTGCCAGCAGTACCACGGGACACCCCTACGAGCAGTACTTC. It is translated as CASSTTGHPYEQYF.

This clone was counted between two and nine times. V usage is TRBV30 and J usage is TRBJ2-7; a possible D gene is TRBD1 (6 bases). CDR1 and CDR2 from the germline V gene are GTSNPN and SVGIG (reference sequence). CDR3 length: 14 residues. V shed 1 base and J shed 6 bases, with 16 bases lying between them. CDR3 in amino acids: CAWSANRVSGEQYF. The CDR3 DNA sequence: TGTGCCTGGAGTGCAAACAGGGTGAGCGGCGAGCAGTACTTC.

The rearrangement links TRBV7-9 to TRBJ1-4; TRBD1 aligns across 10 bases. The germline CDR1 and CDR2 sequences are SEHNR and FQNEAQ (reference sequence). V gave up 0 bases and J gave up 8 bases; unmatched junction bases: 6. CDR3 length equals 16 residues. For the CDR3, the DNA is TGTGCCAGCAGCTTAGCGCGGGACAGGGGTGACGAAAAACTGTTTTTT. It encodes CASSLARDRGDEKLFF. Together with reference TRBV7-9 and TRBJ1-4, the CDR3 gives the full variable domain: DTGVSQNPRHKITKRGQNVTFRCDPISEHNRLYWYRQTLGQGPEFLTYFQNEAQLEKSRLLSDRFSAERPKGSFSTLEIQRTEQGDSAMYLCASSLARDRGDEKLFFGSGTQLSVL.

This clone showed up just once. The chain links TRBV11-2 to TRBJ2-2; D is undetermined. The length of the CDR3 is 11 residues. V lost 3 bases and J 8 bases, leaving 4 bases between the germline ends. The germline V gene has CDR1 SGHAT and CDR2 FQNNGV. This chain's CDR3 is CASSFYGELFF. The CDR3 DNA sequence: TGTGCCAGCAGCTTTTATGGGGAGCTGTTTTTT.

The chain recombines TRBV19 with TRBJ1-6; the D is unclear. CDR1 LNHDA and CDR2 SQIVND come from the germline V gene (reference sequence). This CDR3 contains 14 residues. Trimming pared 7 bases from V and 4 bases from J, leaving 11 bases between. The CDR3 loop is CASKGPSYNSPLHF. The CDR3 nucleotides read TGTGCCAGTAAAGGACCCTCGTATAATTCACCCCTCCACTTT.

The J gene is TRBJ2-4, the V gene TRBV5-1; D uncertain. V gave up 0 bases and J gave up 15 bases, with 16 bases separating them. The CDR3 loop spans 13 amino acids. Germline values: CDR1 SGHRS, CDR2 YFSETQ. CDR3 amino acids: CASSLATTGPRYF. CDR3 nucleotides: TGCGCCAGCAGCTTGGCAACCACCGGGCCCAGGTACTTC. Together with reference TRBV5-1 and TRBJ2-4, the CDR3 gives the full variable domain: KAGVTQTPRYLIKTRGQQVTLSCSPISGHRSVSWYQQTPGQGLQFLFEYFSETQRNKGNFPGRFSGRQFSNSRSEMNVSTLELGDSALYLCASSLATTGPRYFGAGTRLSVL.

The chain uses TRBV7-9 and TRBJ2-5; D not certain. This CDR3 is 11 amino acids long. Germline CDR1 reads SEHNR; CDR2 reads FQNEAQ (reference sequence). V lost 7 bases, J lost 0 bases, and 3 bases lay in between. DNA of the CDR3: TGTGCCAGCAACAACCAAGAGACCCAGTACTTC. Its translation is CASNNQETQYF.

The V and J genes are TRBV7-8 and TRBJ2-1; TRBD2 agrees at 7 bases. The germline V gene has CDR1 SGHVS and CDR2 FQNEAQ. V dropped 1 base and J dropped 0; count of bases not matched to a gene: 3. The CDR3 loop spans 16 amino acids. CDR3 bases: TGTGCCAGCAGCTTAGTGGGCGGGAGCTCCTACAATGAGCAGTTCTTC. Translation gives CASSLVGGSSYNEQFF.

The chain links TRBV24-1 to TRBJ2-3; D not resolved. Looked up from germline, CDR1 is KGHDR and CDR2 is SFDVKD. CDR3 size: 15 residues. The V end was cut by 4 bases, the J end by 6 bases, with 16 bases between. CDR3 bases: TGTGCCACCAGTGACCCAACCTCCCCCCGTGATACGCAGTATTTT. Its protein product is CATSDPTSPRDTQYF.

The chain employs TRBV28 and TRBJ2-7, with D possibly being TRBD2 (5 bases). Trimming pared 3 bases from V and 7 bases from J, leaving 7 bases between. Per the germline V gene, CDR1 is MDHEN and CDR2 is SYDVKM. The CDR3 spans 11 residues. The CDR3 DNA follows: TGTGCCAGCAGTTTTTGGGAGGAGCAGTACTTC. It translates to CASSFWEEQYF.

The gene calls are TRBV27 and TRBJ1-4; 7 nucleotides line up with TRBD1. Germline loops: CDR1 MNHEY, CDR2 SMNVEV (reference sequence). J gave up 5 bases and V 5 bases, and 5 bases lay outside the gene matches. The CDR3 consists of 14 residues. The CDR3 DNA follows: TGTGCCAGCAGTGGGACAGCGGCGAATGAAAAACTGTTTTTT. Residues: CASSGTAANEKLFF.

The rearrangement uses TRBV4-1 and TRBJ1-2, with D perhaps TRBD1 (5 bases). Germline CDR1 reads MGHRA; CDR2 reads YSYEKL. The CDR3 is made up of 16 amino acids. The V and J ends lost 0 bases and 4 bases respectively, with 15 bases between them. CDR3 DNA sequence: TGCGCCAGCAGCCAAGAAGAGGGGACGGTAGGCTATGGCTACACCTTC. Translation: CASSQEEGTVGYGYTF.

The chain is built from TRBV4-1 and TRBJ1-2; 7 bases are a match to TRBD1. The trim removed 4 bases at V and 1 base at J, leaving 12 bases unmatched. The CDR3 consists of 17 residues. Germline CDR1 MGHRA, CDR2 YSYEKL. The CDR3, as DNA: TGCGCCAGCAGCCCCAAGGCCGGACAGGAGGATAACTATGGCTACACCTTC. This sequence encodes CASSPKAGQEDNYGYTF.

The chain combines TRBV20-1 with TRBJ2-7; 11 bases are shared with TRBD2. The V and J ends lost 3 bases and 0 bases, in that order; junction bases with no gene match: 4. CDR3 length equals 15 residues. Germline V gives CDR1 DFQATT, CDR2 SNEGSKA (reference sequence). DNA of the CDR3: TGCAGTGCTAGTAGGACTAGCGGGTCCTCCTACGAGCAGTACTTC. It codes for CSASRTSGSSYEQYF.

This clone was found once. The CDR3 sequence is CASSLEPGLNTGELFF. The CDR3, as DNA: TGCGCCAGCAGCTTGGAACCCGGGTTGAACACCGGGGAGCTGTTTTTT. This chain joins TRBV5-1 and TRBJ2-2; no reliable D call. The CDR3 has 16 residues. V was clipped by 0 bases and J by 1 base, with 10 bases between them. Germline CDR1 reads SGHRS; CDR2 reads YFSETQ.

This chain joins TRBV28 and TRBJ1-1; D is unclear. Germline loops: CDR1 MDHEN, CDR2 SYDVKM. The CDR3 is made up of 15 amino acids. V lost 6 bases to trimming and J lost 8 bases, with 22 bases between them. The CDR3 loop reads CASRPPVGRRDEAFF. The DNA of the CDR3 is TGTGCCAGCAGACCGCCAGTCGGGAGACGTGACGAAGCTTTCTTT.

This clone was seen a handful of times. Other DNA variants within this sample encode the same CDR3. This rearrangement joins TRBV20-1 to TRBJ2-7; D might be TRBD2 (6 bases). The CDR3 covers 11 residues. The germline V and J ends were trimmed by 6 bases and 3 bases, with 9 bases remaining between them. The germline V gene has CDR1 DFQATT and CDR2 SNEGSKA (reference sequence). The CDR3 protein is CSARRGYEQYF. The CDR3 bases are TGCAGTGCGAGGAGGGGCTACGAGCAGTACTTC.

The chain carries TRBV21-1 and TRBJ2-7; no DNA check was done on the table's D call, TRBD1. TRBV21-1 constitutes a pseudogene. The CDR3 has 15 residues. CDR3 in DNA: TGTGCCAGCAGCAAGATAAGGACAGGTTCCTACGAGCAGTACTTC. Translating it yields CASSKIRTGSYEQYF.

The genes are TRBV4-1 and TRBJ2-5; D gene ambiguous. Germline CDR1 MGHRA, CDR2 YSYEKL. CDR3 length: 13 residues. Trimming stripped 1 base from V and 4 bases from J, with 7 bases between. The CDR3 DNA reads TGCGCCAGCAGCCAAGGAGCGTTAGAGACCCAGTACTTC. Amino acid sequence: CASSQGALETQYF.

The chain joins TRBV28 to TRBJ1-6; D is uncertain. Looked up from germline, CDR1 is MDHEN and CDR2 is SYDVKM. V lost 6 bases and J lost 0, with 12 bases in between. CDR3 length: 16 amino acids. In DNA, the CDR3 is TGTGCCAGCAGCCCCTTTAAGAGCTCCTATAATTCACCCCTCCACTTT. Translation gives CASSPFKSSYNSPLHF.

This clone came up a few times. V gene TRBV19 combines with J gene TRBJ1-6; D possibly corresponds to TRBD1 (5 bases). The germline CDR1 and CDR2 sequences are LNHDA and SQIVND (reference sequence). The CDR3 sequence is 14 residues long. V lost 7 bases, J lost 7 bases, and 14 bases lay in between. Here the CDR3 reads CASTRQSLNSPLHF. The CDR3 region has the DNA TGTGCCAGTACAAGACAGAGCCTGAATTCACCCCTCCACTTT. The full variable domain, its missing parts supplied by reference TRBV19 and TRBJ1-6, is DGGITQSPKYLFRKEGQNVTLSCEQNLNHDAMYWYRQDPGQGLRLIYYSQIVNDFQKGDIAEGYSVSREKKESFPLTVTSAQKNPTAFYLCASTRQSLNSPLHFGNGTRLTVT.

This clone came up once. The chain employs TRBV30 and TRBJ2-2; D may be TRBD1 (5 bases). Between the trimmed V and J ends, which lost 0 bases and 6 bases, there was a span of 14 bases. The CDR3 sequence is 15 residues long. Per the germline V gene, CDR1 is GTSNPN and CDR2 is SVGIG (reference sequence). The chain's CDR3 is CAWSVLAGYPGELFF. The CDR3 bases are TGTGCCTGGAGTGTACTTGCAGGGTACCCCGGGGAGCTGTTTTTT.

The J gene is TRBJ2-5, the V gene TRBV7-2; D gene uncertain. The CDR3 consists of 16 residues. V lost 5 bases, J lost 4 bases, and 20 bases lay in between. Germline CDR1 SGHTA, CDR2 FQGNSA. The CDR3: CASSNDHQADRETQYF. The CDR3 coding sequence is TGTGCCAGCAGCAACGATCACCAGGCAGATCGAGAGACCCAGTACTTC.

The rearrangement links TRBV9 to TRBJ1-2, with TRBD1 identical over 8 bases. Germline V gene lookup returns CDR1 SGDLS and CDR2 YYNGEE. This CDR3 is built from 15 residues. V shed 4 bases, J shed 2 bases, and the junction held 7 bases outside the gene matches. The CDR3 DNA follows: TGTGCCAGCAGCTCAGGACAGGGCATAAACTATGGCTACACCTTC. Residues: CASSSGQGINYGYTF.

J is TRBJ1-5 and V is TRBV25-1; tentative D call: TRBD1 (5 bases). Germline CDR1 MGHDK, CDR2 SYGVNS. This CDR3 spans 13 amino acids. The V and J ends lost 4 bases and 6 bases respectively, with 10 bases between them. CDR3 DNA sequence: TGTGCCAGCAGTGCCGGACACAGTCAGCCCCAGCATTTT. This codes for CASSAGHSQPQHF.